A selection of T cell receptor beta chains follows, all from one sample in a study of T cells in Graves' hyperthyroidism and ophthalmopathy. TCRdb processed the multiplex PCR reads anew with MiXCR; each CDR3 protein has one entry. The sample yields some 620,000 distinct CDR3 sequences, roughly 17% seen once. Specimen: blood. These TCRs come from a woman aged 25 to 45 with Graves' hyperthyroidism. CDR3s include the opening cysteine and the closing phenylalanine or tryptophan. The D gene is left open where the match is weak. Clone size is shown for a subset of rows, as once, few, many or a class of expanded clone.

CDR3: CASSDQVSNQPQHF
DNA: TGTGCCAGCAGTGACCAGGTTTCCAATCAGCCCCAGCATTTT
size: many
V: TRBV6-1
D: NA
J: TRBJ1-5

CDR3: CASSITDSGANVLTF
DNA: TGTGCCAGTAGTATAACGGACTCTGGGGCCAACGTCCTGACTTTC
size: NA
V: TRBV19
D: NA
J: TRBJ2-6

CDR3: CASQSAYNEQFF
DNA: TGTGCCAGCCAGAGTGCGTACAATGAGCAGTTCTTC
size: NA
V: TRBV7-9
D: NA
J: TRBJ2-1

CDR3: CASSQWGRGKDQPQHF
DNA: TGCGCCAGCAGTCAATGGGGCAGGGGAAAGGATCAGCCCCAGCATTTT
size: NA
V: TRBV4-1
D: NA
J: TRBJ1-5

CDR3: CASSVRLAGGNEQFF
DNA: TGCGCCAGCAGCGTGCGACTAGCGGGAGGAAATGAGCAGTTCTTC
size: many
V: TRBV5-1
D: TRBD2
J: TRBJ2-1

CDR3: CSIGVSYEQYF
DNA: TGCAGTATTGGGGTCTCCTACGAGCAGTACTTC
size: many
V: TRBV20-1
D: NA
J: TRBJ2-7

CDR3: CASLKTAGLAGVGDEQFF
DNA: TGCGCCAGCCTTAAAACCGCGGGACTAGCGGGAGTAGGCGATGAGCAGTTCTTC
size: NA
V: TRBV5-1
D: TRBD2
J: TRBJ2-1

CDR3: CASSISANSNQPQHF
DNA: TGTGCCAGTAGTATCTCGGCGAATAGCAATCAGCCCCAGCATTTT
size: few
V: TRBV19
D: NA
J: TRBJ1-5

CDR3: CATHRTYYEQYF
DNA: TGTGCCACCCATCGGACGTACTACGAGCAGTACTTC
size: many
V: TRBV6-1
D: NA
J: TRBJ2-7

CDR3: CASRALAGLSDTQYF
DNA: TGTGCCAGCAGAGCCCTAGCGGGTCTTTCAGATACGCAGTATTTT
size: few
V: TRBV6-1
D: TRBD2
J: TRBJ2-3

CDR3: CAWSRDRDADTQYF
DNA: TGTGCCTGGAGTCGGGACAGGGACGCAGATACGCAGTATTTT
size: few
V: TRBV30
D: TRBD1
J: TRBJ2-3

CDR3: CASSLAANQPQHF
DNA: TGCGCCAGCAGCTTGGCAGCGAATCAGCCCCAGCATTTT
size: many
V: TRBV5-1
D: NA
J: TRBJ1-5

CDR3: CASSQEGADYGELFF
DNA: TGTGCCAGCAGCCAAGAAGGCGCAGATTACGGGGAGCTGTTTTTT
size: NA
V: TRBV3-2
D: NA
J: TRBJ2-2

CDR3: CASSLASETPNTGELFF
DNA: TGTGCCAGCAGCTTAGCCTCCGAGACGCCGAACACCGGGGAGCTGTTTTTT
size: few
V: TRBV7-6
D: NA
J: TRBJ2-2

CDR3: CASSFSQIMNTEAFF
DNA: TGCGCCAGCAGCTTTAGCCAGATCATGAACACTGAAGCTTTCTTT
size: few
V: TRBV5-1
D: NA
J: TRBJ1-1

CDR3: CASRSGTSGPYNEQFF
DNA: TGTGCCAGCAGGTCCGGGACTAGTGGACCTTATAATGAGCAGTTCTTC
size: few
V: TRBV28
D: TRBD2
J: TRBJ2-1

CDR3: CASSGTGSTQETQYF
DNA: TGTGCCAGCAGTGGGACAGGAAGCACACAAGAGACCCAGTACTTC
size: many
V: TRBV28
D: TRBD1
J: TRBJ2-5

CDR3: CASTPGPGGGTEAFF
DNA: TGTGCCAGCACCCCGGGGCCTGGAGGAGGCACTGAAGCTTTCTTT
size: NA
V: TRBV6-1
D: NA
J: TRBJ1-1

CDR3: CASSLGTGENQPQHF
DNA: TGCGCCAGCAGCTTAGGCACAGGGGAGAATCAGCCCCAGCATTTT
size: many
V: TRBV5-1
D: TRBD1
J: TRBJ1-5

CDR3: CAISREGQSSEQYF
DNA: TGTGCCATCAGCAGAGAGGGACAAAGCAGCGAGCAGTACTTC
size: NA
V: TRBV15
D: NA
J: TRBJ2-7

CDR3: CASSSNRGLDTQYF
DNA: TGTGCCAGCAGTTCCAACAGGGGTTTAGATACGCAGTATTTT
size: many
V: TRBV12-3/TRBV12-4
D: TRBD1
J: TRBJ2-3

CDR3: CAWSTVNTEAFF
DNA: TGTGCCTGGAGTACGGTGAACACTGAAGCTTTCTTT
size: many
V: TRBV30
D: NA
J: TRBJ1-1

CDR3: CASSSRSLSSTDTQYF
DNA: TGTGCCAGCAGCTCAAGATCCCTTTCTAGCACAGATACGCAGTATTTT
size: many
V: TRBV13
D: NA
J: TRBJ2-3

CDR3: CASSLALAGGDEQFF
DNA: TGTGCCAGCAGTTTAGCCCTAGCGGGAGGCGATGAGCAGTTCTTC
size: many
V: TRBV28
D: TRBD2
J: TRBJ2-1

CDR3: CASSGLGIGPPWAFF
DNA: TGTGCCAGCAGTGGGCTTGGGATCGGACCCCCTTGGGCTTTCTTT
size: many
V: TRBV12-3/TRBV12-4
D: NA
J: TRBJ1-1

CDR3: CSARDTGTGVTGELFF
DNA: TGCAGTGCTAGAGATACTGGAACAGGCGTAACCGGGGAGCTGTTTTTT
size: few
V: TRBV20-1
D: NA
J: TRBJ2-2

CDR3: CASSLDRPGAFF
DNA: TGTGCCAGCAGCTTAGATCGACCGGGAGCTTTCTTT
size: many
V: TRBV11-3
D: NA
J: TRBJ1-1

CDR3: CASSLGYVDTQYF
DNA: TGTGCCAGCAGCTTAGGTTACGTAGATACGCAGTATTTT
size: many
V: TRBV7-2
D: NA
J: TRBJ2-3

CDR3: CSARLRISYEQYF
DNA: TGCAGTGCTAGGTTGCGGATCTCCTACGAGCAGTACTTC
size: NA
V: TRBV20-1
D: NA
J: TRBJ2-7

CDR3: CASSSTGPTFEQYF
DNA: TGTGCCAGCAGTTCGACAGGTCCCACCTTCGAGCAGTACTTC
size: many
V: TRBV28
D: NA
J: TRBJ2-7

CDR3: CASSLDQGGYTF
DNA: TGTGCCAGCAGCTTAGATCAGGGAGGCTACACCTTC
size: few
V: TRBV7-2
D: NA
J: TRBJ1-2

CDR3: CASRGDRASYNEQFF
DNA: TGTGCCAGCAGGGGGGACAGGGCCTCCTACAATGAGCAGTTCTTC
size: few
V: TRBV3-1
D: TRBD1
J: TRBJ2-1

CDR3: CASGGQGEEIQYF
DNA: TGTGCTAGTGGTGGACAGGGTGAGGAGATCCAGTACTTC
size: NA
V: TRBV12-5
D: TRBD1
J: TRBJ2-5

CDR3: CASEITGGAGGYTF
DNA: TGTGCCAGCGAAATCACAGGGGGCGCAGGTGGCTACACCTTC
size: many
V: TRBV5-5
D: TRBD1
J: TRBJ1-2

CDR3: CASSVLAGGPWETQYF
DNA: TGTGCCAGCAGCGTACTAGCGGGAGGGCCATGGGAGACCCAGTACTTC
size: many
V: TRBV7-8
D: TRBD2
J: TRBJ2-5

CDR3: CAISADGEQYF
DNA: TGTGCCATCAGTGCTGACGGGGAGCAGTACTTC
size: few
V: TRBV10-3
D: NA
J: TRBJ2-7

CDR3: CASSFRTVFSGNTIYF
DNA: TGTGCCAGCAGTTTTCGAACGGTCTTCTCTGGAAACACCATATATTTT
size: many
V: TRBV28
D: NA
J: TRBJ1-3

CDR3: CASSLKETQYF
DNA: TGTGCCAGCAGCTTAAAAGAGACCCAGTACTTC
size: many
V: TRBV12-3/TRBV12-4
D: NA
J: TRBJ2-5

CDR3: CAISVGGGPYNEQFF
DNA: TGTGCCATCAGTGTTGGCGGGGGCCCCTACAATGAGCAGTTCTTC
size: many
V: TRBV10-3
D: NA
J: TRBJ2-1

CDR3: CASSPSGGLRYGYTF
DNA: TGTGCCAGCAGCCCCAGTGGGGGGCTACGCTATGGCTACACCTTC
size: few
V: TRBV4-2
D: NA
J: TRBJ1-2

CDR3: CASSPPWSHYEQYF
DNA: TGTGCCAGCAGCCCCCCCTGGTCCCACTACGAGCAGTACTTC
size: NA
V: TRBV7-9
D: NA
J: TRBJ2-7

CDR3: CSARDHTSGSHEQFF
DNA: TGCAGTGCTAGAGATCATACTAGCGGGAGCCATGAGCAGTTCTTC
size: many
V: TRBV20-1
D: TRBD2
J: TRBJ2-1

CDR3: CASRERTLHYGYTF
DNA: TGTGCCAGTAGGGAGAGGACACTTCACTATGGCTACACCTTC
size: NA
V: TRBV19
D: NA
J: TRBJ1-2

CDR3: CASSMRTPGVAFF
DNA: TGTGCCAGTAGTATGAGGACTCCAGGGGTGGCTTTCTTT
size: few
V: TRBV19
D: NA
J: TRBJ1-1

CDR3: CSASSGGQPQHF
DNA: TGCAGTGCTAGTTCTGGAGGTCAGCCCCAGCATTTT
size: many
V: TRBV20-1
D: NA
J: TRBJ1-5

CDR3: CASTQGGNTEAFF
DNA: TGTGCCAGCACCCAGGGGGGGAACACTGAAGCTTTCTTT
size: many
V: TRBV2
D: TRBD1
J: TRBJ1-1

CDR3: CASSPGQGTYNEQFF
DNA: TGTGCCAGCAGTCCGGGACAGGGCACCTACAATGAGCAGTTCTTC
size: NA
V: TRBV27
D: TRBD1
J: TRBJ2-1

CDR3: CASSLAGGISNEQFF
DNA: TGTGCCAGCAGCTTGGCGGGAGGGATCAGCAATGAGCAGTTCTTC
size: many
V: TRBV11-1
D: TRBD2
J: TRBJ2-1

CDR3: CASSPTRLAGGSTDTQYF
DNA: TGTGCCAGCAGTCCCACGCGGCTAGCGGGAGGGAGCACAGATACGCAGTATTTT
size: many
V: TRBV28
D: TRBD2
J: TRBJ2-3

CDR3: CASASLLLSGVAYGYTF
DNA: TGTGCCAGCGCCTCCCTCCTTTTATCGGGAGTTGCCTATGGCTACACCTTC
size: few
V: TRBV6-2/TRBV6-3
D: NA
J: TRBJ1-2

CDR3: CASSPALLGLAGGQETQYF
DNA: TGTGCCAGCAGCCCAGCGTTACTCGGACTAGCGGGAGGGCAAGAGACCCAGTACTTC
size: many
V: TRBV7-8
D: TRBD2
J: TRBJ2-5

CDR3: CASSGGNRINTGELFF
DNA: TGTGCCAGCAGTGGCGGAAACAGGATAAACACCGGGGAGCTGTTTTTT
size: NA
V: TRBV28
D: NA
J: TRBJ2-2

CDR3: CASSLEGRGNEKLFF
DNA: TGTGCCAGCAGCTTGGAGGGGCGGGGTAATGAAAAACTGTTTTTT
size: NA
V: TRBV5-6
D: NA
J: TRBJ1-4

CDR3: CASSVTGDIQYF
DNA: TGTGCCAGCAGCGTCACAGGGGACATTCAGTACTTC
size: NA
V: TRBV9
D: TRBD1
J: TRBJ2-4

CDR3: CASSSTGAVGEQYF
DNA: TGTGCCAGCAGCTCCACCGGGGCGGTTGGGGAGCAGTACTTC
size: many
V: TRBV11-2
D: NA
J: TRBJ2-7

CDR3: CASYQGAGEKLFF
DNA: TGTGCCAGCTACCAGGGGGCGGGTGAAAAACTGTTTTTT
size: NA
V: TRBV6-1
D: TRBD1
J: TRBJ1-4